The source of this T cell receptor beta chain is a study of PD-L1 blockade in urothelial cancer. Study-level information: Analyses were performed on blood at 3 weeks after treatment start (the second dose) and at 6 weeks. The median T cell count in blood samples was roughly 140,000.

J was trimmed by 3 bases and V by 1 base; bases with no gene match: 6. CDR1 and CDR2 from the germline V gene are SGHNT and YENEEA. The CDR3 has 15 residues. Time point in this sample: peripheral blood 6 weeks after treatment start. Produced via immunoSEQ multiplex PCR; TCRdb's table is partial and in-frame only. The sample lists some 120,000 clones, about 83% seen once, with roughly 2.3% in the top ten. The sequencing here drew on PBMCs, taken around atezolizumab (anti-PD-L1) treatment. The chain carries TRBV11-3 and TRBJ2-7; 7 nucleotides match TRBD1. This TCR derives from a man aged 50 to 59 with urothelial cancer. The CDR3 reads CASSLGPGQFYEQYF. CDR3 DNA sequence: TGTGCCAGCAGCTTAGGCCCGGGACAGTTCTACGAGCAGTACTTC.